The rows below give T cell receptor beta chains drawn from one sample of a study of CXCR3-negative and CXCR3-positive naive CD8 T cells. From the 5' RACE reads, TCRdb lists one entry per CDR3 protein and no DNA. This table holds more than 80,000 distinct CDR3 sequences. The sample was naive CXCR3+ CD8+ T cells from blood. The receptors shown here come from a human donor in good health. Some clones in this sample may be carry-over from other donors' samples. CDR3s include the opening cysteine and the closing phenylalanine or tryptophan. The order of the fields is clone size, J gene, V gene, CDR3 length, CDR3 protein. Size is omitted from some rows. Given values are once, few, many or a class for expanded clones.

>-|TRBJ1-1|TRBV18|13
CASSPGEGTEAFF
>-|TRBJ1-4|TRBV20-1|11
CSASVNEKLFF
>-|TRBJ2-3|TRBV29-1|14
CSVEEGVRTDTQYF
>-|TRBJ2-7|TRBV7-2|14
CASSLALRGDEQYF
>-|TRBJ1-2|TRBV6-5|15
CASSDLAGWNYGYTF
>-|TRBJ1-6|TRBV7-8|16
CASTTRGSSYNSPLHF
>-|TRBJ1-4|TRBV20-1|13
CSASAGAGEKLFF
>-|TRBJ1-1|TRBV12-3/TRBV12-4|13
CASIRDWPTEAFF
>-|TRBJ1-3|TRBV28|15
CASTETGLSGNTIYF
>medium-sized|TRBJ2-3|TRBV19|12
CASSIGVDTQYF
>-|TRBJ2-3|TRBV20-1|17
CSARDSRGGRTTDTQYF
>-|TRBJ2-7|TRBV7-9|14
CASSLVGRAYEQYF
>-|TRBJ1-1|TRBV7-6|15
CASSHGTGLNTEAFF
>-|TRBJ1-5|TRBV6-5|15
CASSYSEGNKEPQHF
>-|TRBJ2-7|TRBV28|14
CASSFGPDKGEQYF
>-|TRBJ2-7|TRBV3-1|13
CASSEGQRYEQYF
>-|TRBJ2-5|TRBV6-2/TRBV6-3|16
CASSYLTSGQEETQYF
>-|TRBJ1-3|TRBV7-2|13
CASSPAVGNTIYF
>-|TRBJ2-7|TRBV25-1|13
CASSESRTYEQYF
>-|TRBJ2-7|TRBV27|13
CASSFRPLYEQYF
>-|TRBJ2-7|TRBV7-6|15
CASSLGDRAPYEQYF
>-|TRBJ1-5|TRBV28|15
CASSLLQGLYQPQHF
>-|TRBJ1-1|TRBV6-4|15
CASSAGGSDGTEAFF
>-|TRBJ1-1|TRBV12-3/TRBV12-4|11
CASTFGTEAFF
>-|TRBJ2-1|TRBV25-1|14
CASSPTGLRNEQFF
>-|TRBJ2-1|TRBV14|16
CASSQTGGLPYNEQFF
>-|TRBJ2-1|TRBV20-1|16
CSARVEGLSSYNEQFF
>-|TRBJ1-1|TRBV5-5|14
CASSPAPANTEAFF
>-|TRBJ2-1|TRBV28|16
CASSLSSGSSYNEQFF
>-|TRBJ2-7|TRBV27|15
CASSLEGALLREQYF
>-|TRBJ2-2|TRBV11-2|13
CASSLNPTGELFF
>-|TRBJ2-3|TRBV28|15
CASSLWTEGTDTQYF
>-|TRBJ1-4|TRBV15|14
CATSLPGATEKLFF
>-|TRBJ2-7|TRBV5-1|14
CASSLGQGLDEQYF
>-|TRBJ2-7|TRBV4-1|13
CASSQVPFDEQYF
>-|TRBJ1-1|TRBV29-1|12
CSVEAGGGEAFF
>-|TRBJ2-1|TRBV6-5|14
CASSYRGGYNEQFF
>-|TRBJ2-7|TRBV5-5|15
CASSFTSGPGEEQYF
>-|TRBJ2-7|TRBV19|15
CASSIPLAGLYEQYF
>-|TRBJ2-1|TRBV29-1|13
CSVEIPTRNEQFF
>-|TRBJ2-1|TRBV7-6|15
CASSVGAGVGYEQFF
>-|TRBJ2-5|TRBV7-7|14
CASSDLGGGETQYF
>-|TRBJ2-7|TRBV13|15
CASSSRDRVYYEQYF
>-|TRBJ2-1|TRBV28|15
CASRPIPGTGNEQFF
>-|TRBJ2-5|TRBV12-3/TRBV12-4|14
CASRYLAGQETQYF
>medium-sized|TRBJ1-5|TRBV12-3/TRBV12-4|13
CASSFGLNQPQHF
>-|TRBJ2-7|TRBV29-1|19
CSVEGLSQGSTKGDYEQYF
>-|TRBJ2-1|TRBV5-5|14
CASSPGTGAYEQFF
>-|TRBJ2-3|TRBV28|16
CASSLPLGQNTDTQYF
>-|TRBJ2-5|TRBV28|11
CASSARGTQYF
>-|TRBJ2-2|TRBV6-2/TRBV6-3|14
CASSYSILLRELFF
>-|TRBJ2-5|TRBV21-1|13
CASGREGQETQYF
>-|TRBJ2-1|TRBV11-2|15
CASSSTLTEYNEQFF
>-|TRBJ2-7|TRBV4-1|16
CASSQESPSGSYEQYF
>-|TRBJ2-1|TRBV12-5|19
CASGFSPTHRRRREDEQFF
>-|TRBJ2-7|TRBV7-6|16
CASSHSAETSSYEQYF